These T cell receptor beta chains were read from a single sample in a study of cytomegalovirus exposure and HLA in healthy donors. Assay: immunoSEQ multiplex PCR; the TCRdb copy retains only in-frame clones and omits some. The sample holds under 75,000 clones. Sequenced sample: PBMCs. All receptors come from a female donor in good health and CMV-seropositive. Each CDR3 is given with its conserved first and last residue. The D gene is left open where the match is weak.

>TRBJ2-1|TRBV6-5|TRBD2
CASSLGLGNEQFF
TGTGCCAGCAGTCTCGGACTAGGCAATGAGCAGTTCTTC
>TRBJ2-5|TRBV6-4|-
CASLFQRRPGETQYF
TGTGCCAGCCTCTTCCAGAGACGGCCGGGGGAGACCCAGTACTTC
>TRBJ2-2|TRBV28|-
CASEVQGGGTGELFF
TGTGCCAGTGAAGTCCAGGGAGGGGGTACCGGGGAGCTGTTTTTT
>TRBJ1-2|TRBV20-1|-
CSVLENYGYTF
TGCAGTGTTTTAGAGAACTATGGCTACACCTTC
>TRBJ1-5|TRBV6-5|-
CASSSIQGNNQPQHF
TGTGCCAGCAGTTCCATTCAGGGTAACAATCAGCCCCAGCATTTT
>TRBJ1-5|TRBV6-1|-
CARSAGPHQPQHF
TGTGCCAGAAGTGCAGGGCCCCATCAGCCCCAGCATTTT
>TRBJ1-1|TRBV2|-
CASSYRPNTEAFF
TGTGCCAGCAGCTACAGACCGAATACTGAAGCTTTCTTT
>TRBJ2-7|TRBV4-3|-
CASSQERGGFAYEQYF
TGCGCCAGCAGCCAAGAGCGGGGAGGCTTCGCCTACGAGCAGTACTTC
>TRBJ2-7|TRBV28|-
CASSNPGGSYEQYF
TGTGCCAGCAGTAACCCTGGGGGGTCCTACGAGCAGTACTTC
>TRBJ1-1|TRBV13|-
CASTSTAGMNTEAFF
TGTGCCAGCACCTCCACAGCAGGGATGAACACTGAAGCTTTCTTT
>TRBJ2-2|TRBV11-2|TRBD2
CASSFLEGGRTGELFF
TGTGCCAGCAGCTTCCTTGAGGGAGGGAGGACCGGGGAGCTGTTTTTT
>TRBJ2-7|TRBV7-6|TRBD1
CASTPWAQTGASYEQYF
TGTGCCAGCACCCCTTGGGCTCAGACAGGGGCCTCCTACGAGCAGTACTTC
>TRBJ1-2|TRBV4-3|TRBD1
CASSQQTPDGTVVYGYTF
TGCGCCAGCAGCCAACAAACCCCGGATGGGACAGTCGTCTATGGCTACACCTTC
>TRBJ1-5|TRBV19|-
CASSAQGYDNQPQHF
TGTGCCAGTAGTGCCCAGGGTTACGACAATCAGCCCCAGCATTTT
>TRBJ1-6|TRBV6-5|TRBD1
CASTSPGHRGSGLHF
TGTGCCAGCACCAGCCCGGGACACAGGGGATCGGGCCTCCACTTT
>TRBJ1-6|TRBV28|TRBD1
CASSFLDRDNSPLHF
TGTGCCAGCAGTTTCCTGGACAGGGATAATTCACCCCTCCACTTT
>TRBJ2-1|TRBV10-1|TRBD2
CASSDLAGGFDNEQFF
TGCGCCAGCAGTGATCTGGCGGGAGGGTTCGACAATGAGCAGTTCTTC
>TRBJ2-5|TRBV18|-
CASTLGQQETQYF
TGTGCCAGCACCCTGGGGCAGCAAGAGACCCAGTACTTC
>TRBJ2-2|TRBV5-1|TRBD2
CASSLADLVTGELFF
TGCGCCAGCAGCCTAGCGGACCTAGTCACCGGGGAGCTGTTTTTT
>TRBJ1-2|TRBV28|TRBD1
CASRTGGVYGYTF
TGTGCCAGCAGGACAGGGGGGGTCTATGGCTACACCTTC
>TRBJ2-1|TRBV30|TRBD2
CAWSFTGTSGRAPRDEQFF
TGTGCCTGGAGTTTCACCGGGACTAGCGGGAGGGCCCCTCGCGATGAGCAGTTCTTC
>TRBJ1-2|TRBV4-3|TRBD1
CASSQDRVEGYTF
TGCGCCAGCAGCCAGGACAGGGTGGAGGGCTACACCTTC
>TRBJ2-5|TRBV7-9|-
CASTRGTNQETQYF
TGTGCCAGCACCCGCGGGACGAACCAAGAGACCCAGTACTTC
>TRBJ1-6|TRBV5-1|TRBD1
CASSLWGTGSFNSPLHF
TGCGCCAGCAGCTTGTGGGGGACAGGCTCCTTTAATTCACCCCTCCACTTT
>TRBJ1-3|TRBV5-8|-
CASSLAFFGDNSGNTIYF
TGTGCCAGCAGCTTGGCCTTTTTCGGGGACAACTCTGGAAACACCATATATTTT
>TRBJ2-7|TRBV19|TRBD1
CASSRDRAGYEQYF
TGTGCCAGTAGTAGGGACAGAGCAGGCTACGAGCAGTACTTC
>TRBJ1-4|TRBV30|-
CAWRSSREDEKLFF
TGTGCCTGGAGGTCGTCCAGGGAGGATGAAAAACTGTTTTTT
>TRBJ1-2|TRBV4-2|TRBD1
CASSQEVRQGVGGYTF
TGTGCCAGCAGCCAAGAAGTGAGACAGGGGGTGGGTGGCTACACCTTC
>TRBJ2-7|TRBV5-1|TRBD1
CASSLGTGSGEQYF
TGCGCCAGCAGCCTGGGGACAGGGTCTGGCGAGCAGTACTTC
>TRBJ1-5|TRBV6-1|-
CASRYREGVGQPQHF
TGTGCCAGCAGATACAGGGAGGGGGTGGGTCAGCCCCAGCATTTT
>TRBJ1-6|TRBV5-1|-
CASSLGQLGSPLHF
TGCGCCAGCAGCTTGGGGCAGCTAGGTTCACCCCTCCACTTT
>TRBJ1-1|TRBV7-2|TRBD1
CASSSWTGSTEAFF
TGTGCCAGCAGCTCTTGGACAGGGAGTACTGAAGCTTTCTTT
>TRBJ2-5|TRBV9|TRBD2
CASSAGTSGGVQETQYF
TGTGCCAGCAGCGCCGGGACTAGCGGGGGGGTCCAAGAGACCCAGTACTTC
>TRBJ2-7|TRBV14|TRBD1
CASSQGQGLTHEQYF
TGTGCCAGCAGCCAGGGACAGGGACTTACCCACGAGCAGTACTTC
>TRBJ1-1|TRBV10-3|-
CAIRTTGNTEAFF
TGTGCCATCAGGACAACAGGGAACACTGAAGCTTTCTTT
>TRBJ1-6|TRBV2|-
CASSDRETSDNSPLHF
TGTGCCAGCAGTGATAGGGAGACAAGCGATAATTCACCCCTCCACTTT
>TRBJ1-1|TRBV4-1|-
CASSQVGENTEAFF
TGCGCCAGCAGCCAAGTCGGGGAGAACACTGAAGCTTTCTTT
>TRBJ2-7|TRBV28|-
CASSPGLPASYEQYF
TGTGCCAGCAGCCCAGGGCTGCCTGCCTCCTACGAGCAGTACTTC